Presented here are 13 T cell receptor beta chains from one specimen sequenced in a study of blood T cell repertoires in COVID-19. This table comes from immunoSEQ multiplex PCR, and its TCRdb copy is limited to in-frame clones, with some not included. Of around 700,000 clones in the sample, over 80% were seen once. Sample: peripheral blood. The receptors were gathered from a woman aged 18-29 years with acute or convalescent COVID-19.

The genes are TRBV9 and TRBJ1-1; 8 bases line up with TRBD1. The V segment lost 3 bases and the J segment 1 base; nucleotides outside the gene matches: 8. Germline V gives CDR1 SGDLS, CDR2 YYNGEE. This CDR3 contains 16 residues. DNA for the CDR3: TGTGCCAGCAGCGAACCGGGACAGGATTGGAACACTGAAGCTTTCTTT. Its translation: CASSEPGQDWNTEAFF.

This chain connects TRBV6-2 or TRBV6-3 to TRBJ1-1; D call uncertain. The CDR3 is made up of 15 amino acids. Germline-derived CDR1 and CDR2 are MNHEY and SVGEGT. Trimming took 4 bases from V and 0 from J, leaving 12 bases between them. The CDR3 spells CASSSPGDMNTEAFF. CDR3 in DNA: TGTGCCAGCAGTTCCCCGGGAGACATGAACACTGAAGCTTTCTTT.

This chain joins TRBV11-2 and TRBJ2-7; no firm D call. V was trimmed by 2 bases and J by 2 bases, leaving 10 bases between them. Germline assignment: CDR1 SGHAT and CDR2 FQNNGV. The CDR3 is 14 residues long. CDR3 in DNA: TGTGCCAGCAGCTTAATTAACACCCCCTACGAGCAGTACTTC. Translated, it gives CASSLINTPYEQYF.

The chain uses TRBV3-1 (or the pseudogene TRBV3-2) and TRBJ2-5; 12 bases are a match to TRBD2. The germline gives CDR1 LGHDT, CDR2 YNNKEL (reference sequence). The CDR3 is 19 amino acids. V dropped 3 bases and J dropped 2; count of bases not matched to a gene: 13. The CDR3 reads CASSHPGLAGRGLQETQYF. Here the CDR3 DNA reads TGTGCCAGCAGCCACCCGGGACTAGCGGGCCGGGGACTGCAAGAGACCCAGTACTTC.

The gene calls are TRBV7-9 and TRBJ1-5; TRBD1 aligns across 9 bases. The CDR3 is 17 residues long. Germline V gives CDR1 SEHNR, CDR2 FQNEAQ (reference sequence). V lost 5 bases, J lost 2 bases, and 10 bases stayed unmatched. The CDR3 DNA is TGTGCCAGCAGCGCTGGGACAGGGCAGGGAGGCAATCAGCCCCAGCATTTT. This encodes CASSAGTGQGGNQPQHF.

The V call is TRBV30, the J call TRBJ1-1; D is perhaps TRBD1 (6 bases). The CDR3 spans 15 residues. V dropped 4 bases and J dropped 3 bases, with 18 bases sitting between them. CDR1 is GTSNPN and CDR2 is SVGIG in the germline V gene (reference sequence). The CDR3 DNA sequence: TGTGCCTGGAATACAGGGTTTTGGGCGGACACTGAAGCTTTCTTT. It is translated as CAWNTGFWADTEAFF.

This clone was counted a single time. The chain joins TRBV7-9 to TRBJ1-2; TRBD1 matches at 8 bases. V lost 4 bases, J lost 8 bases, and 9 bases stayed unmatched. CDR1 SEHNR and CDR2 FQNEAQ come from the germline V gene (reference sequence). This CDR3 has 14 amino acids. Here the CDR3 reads CASSSGQGSQGYTF. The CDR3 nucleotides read TGTGCCAGCAGCTCAGGACAGGGCTCCCAGGGCTACACCTTC.

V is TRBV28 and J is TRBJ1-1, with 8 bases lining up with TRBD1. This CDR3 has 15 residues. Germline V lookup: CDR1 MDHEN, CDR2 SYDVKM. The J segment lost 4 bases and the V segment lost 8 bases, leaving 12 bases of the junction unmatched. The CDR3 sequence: CASVARGQRSTEAFF. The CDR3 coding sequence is TGTGCCAGCGTCGCCAGGGGGCAGCGGTCCACTGAAGCTTTCTTT.

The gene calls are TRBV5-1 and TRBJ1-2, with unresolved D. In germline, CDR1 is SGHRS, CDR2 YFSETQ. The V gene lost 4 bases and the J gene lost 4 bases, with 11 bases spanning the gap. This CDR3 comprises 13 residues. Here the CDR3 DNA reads TGCGCCAGCAGCCCGCTGGAGGGCTATGGCTACACCTTC. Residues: CASSPLEGYGYTF.

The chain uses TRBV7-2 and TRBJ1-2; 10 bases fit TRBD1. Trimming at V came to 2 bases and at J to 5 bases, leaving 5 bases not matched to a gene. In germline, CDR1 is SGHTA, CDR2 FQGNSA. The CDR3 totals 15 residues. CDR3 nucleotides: TGTGCCAGCAGCTTAACCGGGACAGGGGTATATGGCTACACCTTC. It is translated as CASSLTGTGVYGYTF.

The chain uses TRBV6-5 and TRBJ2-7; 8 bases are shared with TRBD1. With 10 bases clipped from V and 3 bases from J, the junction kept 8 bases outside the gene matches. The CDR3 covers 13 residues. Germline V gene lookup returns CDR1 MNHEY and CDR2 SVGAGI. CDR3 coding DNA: TGTGCCACCAGGACAGGGCGCGGCTACGAGCAGTACTTC. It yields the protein CATRTGRGYEQYF.

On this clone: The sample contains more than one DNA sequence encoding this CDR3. The CDR3 nucleotides read TGTGCCAGCAGCGTAGCAAGCGGGGGGGCAGGGGATACGCAGTATTTT. This encodes CASSVASGGAGDTQYF. The chain is built from TRBV9 and TRBJ2-3, with 10 bases fitting TRBD2. The CDR3 totals 16 residues. Germline loops: CDR1 SGDLS, CDR2 YYNGEE. V was clipped by 0 bases and J by 6 bases; unmatched bases: 7. The entire variable domain, with the rest obtained from reference TRBV9 and TRBJ2-3, is as follows: DSGVTQTPKHLITATGQRVTLRCSPRSGDLSVYWYQQSLDQGLQFLIQYYNGEERAKGNILERFSAQQFPDLHSELNLSSLELGDSALYFCASSVASGGAGDTQYFGPGTRLTVL.

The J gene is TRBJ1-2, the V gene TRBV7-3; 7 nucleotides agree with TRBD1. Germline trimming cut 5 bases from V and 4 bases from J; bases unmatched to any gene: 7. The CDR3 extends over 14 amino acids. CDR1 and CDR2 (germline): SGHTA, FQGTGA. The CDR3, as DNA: TGTGCCAGCAGCGCCCAGGGGGGCGGCTATGGCTACACCTTC. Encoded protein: CASSAQGGGYGYTF.